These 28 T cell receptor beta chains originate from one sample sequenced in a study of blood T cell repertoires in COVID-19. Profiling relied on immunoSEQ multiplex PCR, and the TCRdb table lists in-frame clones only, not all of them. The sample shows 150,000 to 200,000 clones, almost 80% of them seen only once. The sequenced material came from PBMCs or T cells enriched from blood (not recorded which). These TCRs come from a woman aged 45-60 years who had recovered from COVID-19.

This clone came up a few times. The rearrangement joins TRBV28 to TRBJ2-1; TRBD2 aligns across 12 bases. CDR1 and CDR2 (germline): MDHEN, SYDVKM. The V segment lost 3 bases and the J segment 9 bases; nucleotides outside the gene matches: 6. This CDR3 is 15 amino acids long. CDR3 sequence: CASSFFLAGGGEQFF. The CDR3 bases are TGTGCCAGCAGTTTCTTCCTAGCGGGAGGGGGTGAGCAGTTCTTC.

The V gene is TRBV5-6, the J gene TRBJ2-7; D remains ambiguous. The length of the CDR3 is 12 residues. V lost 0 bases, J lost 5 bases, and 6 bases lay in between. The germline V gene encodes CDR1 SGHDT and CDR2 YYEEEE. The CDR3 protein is CASSLGRNEQYF. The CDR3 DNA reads TGTGCCAGCAGCTTGGGCAGGAACGAGCAGTACTTC.

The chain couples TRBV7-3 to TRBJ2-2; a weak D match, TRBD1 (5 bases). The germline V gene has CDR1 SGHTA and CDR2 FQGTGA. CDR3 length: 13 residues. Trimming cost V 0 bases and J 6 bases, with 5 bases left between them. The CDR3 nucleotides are TGTGCCAGCAGCTTAACAGGGGCCGGGGAGCTGTTTTTT. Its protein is CASSLTGAGELFF.

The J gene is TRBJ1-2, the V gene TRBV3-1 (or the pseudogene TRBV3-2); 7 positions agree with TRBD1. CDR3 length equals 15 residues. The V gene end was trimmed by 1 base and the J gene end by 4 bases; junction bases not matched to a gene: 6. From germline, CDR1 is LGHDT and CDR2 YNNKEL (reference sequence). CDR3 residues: CASSQAPQGSYGYTF. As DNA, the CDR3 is TGTGCCAGCAGCCAAGCCCCACAGGGGAGCTATGGCTACACCTTC.

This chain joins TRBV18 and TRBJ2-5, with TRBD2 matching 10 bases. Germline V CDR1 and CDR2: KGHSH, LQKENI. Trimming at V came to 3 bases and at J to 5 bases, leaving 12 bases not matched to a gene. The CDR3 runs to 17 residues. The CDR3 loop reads CASSPVAGGRTGETQYF. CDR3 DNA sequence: TGTGCCAGCTCACCGGTAGCGGGAGGAAGGACTGGGGAGACCCAGTACTTC.

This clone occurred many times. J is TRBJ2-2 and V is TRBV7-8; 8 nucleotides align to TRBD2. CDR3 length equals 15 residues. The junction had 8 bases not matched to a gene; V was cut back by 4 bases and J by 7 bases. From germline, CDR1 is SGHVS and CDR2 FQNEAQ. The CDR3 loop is CASSSPGGAYGELFF. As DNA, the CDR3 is TGTGCCAGCAGCTCCCCCGGGGGGGCATACGGGGAGCTGTTTTTT.

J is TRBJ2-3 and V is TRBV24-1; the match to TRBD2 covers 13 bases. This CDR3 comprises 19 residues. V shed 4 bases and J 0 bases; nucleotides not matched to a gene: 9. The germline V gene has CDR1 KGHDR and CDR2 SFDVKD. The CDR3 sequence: CATSEWTSGRGGSTDTQYF. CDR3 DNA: TGTGCCACCAGTGAGTGGACTAGCGGGAGAGGAGGAAGCACAGATACGCAGTATTTT.

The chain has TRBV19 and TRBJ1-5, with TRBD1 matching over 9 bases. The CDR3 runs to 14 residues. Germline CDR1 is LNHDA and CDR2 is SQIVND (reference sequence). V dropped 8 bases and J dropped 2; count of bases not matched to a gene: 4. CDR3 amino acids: CASWDREGNQPQHF. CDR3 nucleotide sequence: TGTGCCAGTTGGGACAGGGAGGGCAATCAGCCCCAGCATTTT.

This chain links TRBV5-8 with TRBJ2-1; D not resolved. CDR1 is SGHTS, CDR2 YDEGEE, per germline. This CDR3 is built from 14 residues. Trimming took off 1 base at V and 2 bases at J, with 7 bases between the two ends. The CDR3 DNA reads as TGTGCCAGCAGCTTGTGGCAGGCCTACAATGAGCAGTTCTTC. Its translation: CASSLWQAYNEQFF.

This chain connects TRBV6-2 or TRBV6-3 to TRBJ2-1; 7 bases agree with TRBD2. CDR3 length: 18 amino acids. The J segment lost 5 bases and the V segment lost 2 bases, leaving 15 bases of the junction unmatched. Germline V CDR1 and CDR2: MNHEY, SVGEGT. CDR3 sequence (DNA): TGTGCCAGCAGTTACAGGACTAGGCCGTTGGGAACCAACAATGAGCAGTTCTTC. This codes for CASSYRTRPLGTNNEQFF.

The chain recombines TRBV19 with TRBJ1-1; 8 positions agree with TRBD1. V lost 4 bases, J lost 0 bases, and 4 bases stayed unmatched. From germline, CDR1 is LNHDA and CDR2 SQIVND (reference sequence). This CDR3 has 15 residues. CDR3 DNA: TGTGCCAGTAGTAAACAGGGGGACTTGAACACTGAAGCTTTCTTT. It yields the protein CASSKQGDLNTEAFF.

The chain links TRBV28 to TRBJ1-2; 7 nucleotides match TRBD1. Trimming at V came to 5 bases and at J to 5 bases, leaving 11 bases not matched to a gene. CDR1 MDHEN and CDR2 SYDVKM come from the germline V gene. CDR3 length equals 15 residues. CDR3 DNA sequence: TGTGCCAGCAGTCCTCCGGGACAGACTTTTTATGGCTACACCTTC. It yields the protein CASSPPGQTFYGYTF.

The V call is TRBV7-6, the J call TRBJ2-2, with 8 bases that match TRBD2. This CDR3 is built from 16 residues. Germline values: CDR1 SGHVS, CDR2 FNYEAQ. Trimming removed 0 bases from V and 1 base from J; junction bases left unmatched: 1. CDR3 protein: CASSLASGENTGELFF. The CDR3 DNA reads TGTGCCAGCAGCTTAGCTAGCGGGGAGAACACCGGGGAGCTGTTTTTT.

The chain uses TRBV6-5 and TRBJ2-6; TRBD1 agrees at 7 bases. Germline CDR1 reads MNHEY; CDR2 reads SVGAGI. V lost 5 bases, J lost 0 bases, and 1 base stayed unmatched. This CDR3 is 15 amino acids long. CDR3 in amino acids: CASSRDSSGANVLTF. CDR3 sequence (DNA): TGTGCCAGCAGTCGGGACAGCTCTGGGGCCAACGTCCTGACTTTC.

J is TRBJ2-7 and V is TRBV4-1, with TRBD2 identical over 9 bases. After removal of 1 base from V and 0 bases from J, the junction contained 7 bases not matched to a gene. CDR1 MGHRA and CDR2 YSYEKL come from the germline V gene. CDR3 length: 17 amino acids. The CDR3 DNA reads TGCGCCAGCAGCCAAGCTAGGACTAGCGATAGCTCCTACGAGCAGTACTTC. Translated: CASSQARTSDSSYEQYF.

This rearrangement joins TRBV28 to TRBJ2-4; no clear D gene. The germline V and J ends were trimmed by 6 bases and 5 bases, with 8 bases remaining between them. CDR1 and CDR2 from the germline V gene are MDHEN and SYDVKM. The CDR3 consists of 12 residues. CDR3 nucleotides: TGTGCCAGCAGCTCTACCCAAAACATTCAGTACTTC. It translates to CASSSTQNIQYF.

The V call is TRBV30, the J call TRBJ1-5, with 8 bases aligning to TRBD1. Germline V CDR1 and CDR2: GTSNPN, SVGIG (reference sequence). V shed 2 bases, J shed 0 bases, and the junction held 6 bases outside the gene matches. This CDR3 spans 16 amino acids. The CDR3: CAWSRTGLYSNQPQHF. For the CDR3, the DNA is TGTGCCTGGAGTAGGACAGGGCTTTATAGCAATCAGCCCCAGCATTTT.

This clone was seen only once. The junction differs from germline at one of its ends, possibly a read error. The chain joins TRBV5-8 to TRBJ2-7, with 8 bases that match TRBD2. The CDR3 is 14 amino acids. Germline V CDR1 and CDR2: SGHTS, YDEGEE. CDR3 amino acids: CASSLGTSRYEQYF. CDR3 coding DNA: TGTGCCAGCAGTTTGGGGACTAGTAGGTACGAGCAGTACTTC.

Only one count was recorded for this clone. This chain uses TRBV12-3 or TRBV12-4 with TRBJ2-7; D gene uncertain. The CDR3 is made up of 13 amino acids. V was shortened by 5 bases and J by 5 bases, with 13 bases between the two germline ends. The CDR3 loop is CASSNSPFDEQYF. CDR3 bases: TGTGCCAGCAGTAATAGCCCGTTCGACGAGCAGTACTTC.

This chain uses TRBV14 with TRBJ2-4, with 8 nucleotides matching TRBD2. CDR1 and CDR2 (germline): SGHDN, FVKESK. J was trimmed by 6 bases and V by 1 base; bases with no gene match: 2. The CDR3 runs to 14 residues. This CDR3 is CASSQVSGRNIQYF. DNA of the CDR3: TGTGCCAGCAGCCAAGTAAGCGGGAGAAACATTCAGTACTTC. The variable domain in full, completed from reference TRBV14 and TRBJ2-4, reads EAGVTQFPSHSVIEKGQTVTLRCDPISGHDNLYWYRRVMGKEIKFLLHFVKESKQDESGMPNNRFLAERTGGTYSTLKVQPAELEDSGVYFCASSQVSGRNIQYFGAGTRLSVL.

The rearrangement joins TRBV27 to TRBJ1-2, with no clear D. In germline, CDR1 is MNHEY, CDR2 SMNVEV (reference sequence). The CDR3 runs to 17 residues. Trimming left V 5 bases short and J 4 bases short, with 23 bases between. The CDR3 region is CASSPADGNLNLYGYTF. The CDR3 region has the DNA TGTGCCAGCAGTCCCGCGGACGGGAATTTAAACCTCTATGGCTACACCTTC.

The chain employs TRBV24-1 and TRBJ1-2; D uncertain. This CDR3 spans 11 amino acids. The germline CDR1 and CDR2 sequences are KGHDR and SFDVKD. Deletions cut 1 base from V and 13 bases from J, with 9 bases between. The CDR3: CATSDFLSFTF. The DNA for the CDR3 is TGTGCCACCAGTGATTTTCTGTCCTTCACCTTC.

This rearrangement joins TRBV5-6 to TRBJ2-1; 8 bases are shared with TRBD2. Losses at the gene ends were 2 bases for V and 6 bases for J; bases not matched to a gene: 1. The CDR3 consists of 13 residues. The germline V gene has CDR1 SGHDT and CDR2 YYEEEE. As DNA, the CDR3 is TGTGCCAGCAGCTTAGGGACTAGCAATGAGCAGTTCTTC. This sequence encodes CASSLGTSNEQFF.

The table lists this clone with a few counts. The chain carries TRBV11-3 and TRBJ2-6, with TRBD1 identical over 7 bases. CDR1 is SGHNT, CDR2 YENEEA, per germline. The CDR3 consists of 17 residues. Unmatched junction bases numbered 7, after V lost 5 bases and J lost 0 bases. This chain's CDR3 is CASSPRQGVSGANVLTF. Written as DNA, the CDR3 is TGTGCCAGCAGCCCCCGACAGGGCGTCTCTGGGGCCAACGTCCTGACTTTC. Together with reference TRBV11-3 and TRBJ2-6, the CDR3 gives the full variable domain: EAGVVQSPRYKIIEKKQPVAFWCNPISGHNTLYWYLQNLGQGPELLIRYENEEAVDDSQLPKDRFSAERLKGVDSTLKIQPAELGDSAVYLCASSPRQGVSGANVLTFGAGSRLTVL.

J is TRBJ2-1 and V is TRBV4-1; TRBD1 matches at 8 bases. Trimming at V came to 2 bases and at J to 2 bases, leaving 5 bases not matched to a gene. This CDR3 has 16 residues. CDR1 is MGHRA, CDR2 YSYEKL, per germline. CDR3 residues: CASSQNSGGPYNEQFF. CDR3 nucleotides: TGCGCCAGCAGCCAAAACTCAGGGGGCCCCTACAATGAGCAGTTCTTC.

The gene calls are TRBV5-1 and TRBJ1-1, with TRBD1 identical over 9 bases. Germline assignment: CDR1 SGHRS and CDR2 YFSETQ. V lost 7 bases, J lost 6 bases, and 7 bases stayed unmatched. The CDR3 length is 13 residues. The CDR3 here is CASRPGTGSEAFF. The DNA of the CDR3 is TGCGCCAGCCGTCCCGGGACAGGGTCTGAAGCTTTCTTT.

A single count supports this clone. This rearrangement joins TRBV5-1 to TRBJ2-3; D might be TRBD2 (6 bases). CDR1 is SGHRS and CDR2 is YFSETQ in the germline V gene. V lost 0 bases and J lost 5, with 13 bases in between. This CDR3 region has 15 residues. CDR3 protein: CASSLDGGLEDTQYF. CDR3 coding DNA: TGCGCCAGCAGCTTGGACGGAGGGTTGGAAGATACGCAGTATTTT.

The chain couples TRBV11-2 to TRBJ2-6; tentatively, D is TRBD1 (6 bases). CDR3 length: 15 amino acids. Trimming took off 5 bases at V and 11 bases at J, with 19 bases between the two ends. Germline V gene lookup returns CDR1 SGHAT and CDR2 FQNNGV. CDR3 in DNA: TGTGCCAGCAGCATATATGGACAGCCCGAGGACGTCCTGACTTTC. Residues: CASSIYGQPEDVLTF.